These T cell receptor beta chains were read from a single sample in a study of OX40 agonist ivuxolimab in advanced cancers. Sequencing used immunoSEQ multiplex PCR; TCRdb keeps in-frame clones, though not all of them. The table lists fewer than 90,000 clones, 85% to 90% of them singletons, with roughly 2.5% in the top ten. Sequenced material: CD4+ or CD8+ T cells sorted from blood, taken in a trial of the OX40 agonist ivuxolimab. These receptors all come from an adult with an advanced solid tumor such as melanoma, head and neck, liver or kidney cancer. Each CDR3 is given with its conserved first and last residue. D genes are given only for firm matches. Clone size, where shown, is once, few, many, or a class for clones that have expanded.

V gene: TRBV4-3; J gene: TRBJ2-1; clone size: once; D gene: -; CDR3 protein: CASSQIGATYNEQFF; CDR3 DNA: TGCGCCAGCAGCCAAATAGGCGCGACCTACAATGAGCAGTTCTTC
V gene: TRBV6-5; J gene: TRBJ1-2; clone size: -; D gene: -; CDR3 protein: CASSYGVHLGYGYTF; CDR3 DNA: TGTGCCAGCAGTTACGGGGTGCACCTGGGCTATGGCTACACCTTC
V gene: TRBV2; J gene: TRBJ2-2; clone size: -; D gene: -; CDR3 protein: CASKRGTRNTGELFF; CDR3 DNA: TGTGCCAGCAAACGAGGGACTCGGAACACCGGGGAGCTGTTTTTT
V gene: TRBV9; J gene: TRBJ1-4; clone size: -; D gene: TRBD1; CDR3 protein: CASSASGTGGEKLFF; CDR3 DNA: TGTGCCAGCAGCGCGTCCGGGACAGGGGGAGAAAAACTGTTTTTT
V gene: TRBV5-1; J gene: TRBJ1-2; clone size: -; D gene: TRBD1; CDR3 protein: CASSWGGTDGYTF; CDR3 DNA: TGCGCCAGCAGCTGGGGAGGGACAGACGGCTACACCTTC
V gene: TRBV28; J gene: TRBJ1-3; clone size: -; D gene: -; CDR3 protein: CAVTGRSGNTIYF; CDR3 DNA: TGTGCCGTAACAGGCAGGTCTGGAAACACCATATATTTT
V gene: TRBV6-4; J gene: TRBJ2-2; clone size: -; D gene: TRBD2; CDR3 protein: CASSRLAGANTGELFF; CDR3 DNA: TGTGCCAGCAGTAGACTAGCGGGGGCTAACACCGGGGAGCTGTTTTTT
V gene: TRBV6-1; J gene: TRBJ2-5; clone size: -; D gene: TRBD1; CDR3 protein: CASSEALGTGAETQYF; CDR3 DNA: TGTGCCAGCAGTGAAGCCTTAGGGACAGGGGCCGAGACCCAGTACTTC
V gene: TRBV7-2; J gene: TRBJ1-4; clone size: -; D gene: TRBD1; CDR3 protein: CASKPDRRGEYTTNEKLFF; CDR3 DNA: TGTGCCAGCAAACCGGACAGGCGGGGGGAATACACAACTAATGAAAAACTGTTTTTT
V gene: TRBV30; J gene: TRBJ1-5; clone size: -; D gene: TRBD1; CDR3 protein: CAWSVHSGTGGQPQHF; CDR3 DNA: TGTGCCTGGAGTGTGCACTCCGGGACAGGGGGCCAGCCCCAGCATTTT
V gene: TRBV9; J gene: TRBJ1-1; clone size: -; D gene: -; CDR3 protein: CASSLAGRTEAFF; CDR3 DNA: TGTGCCAGCAGCCTGGCAGGGCGGACTGAAGCTTTCTTT
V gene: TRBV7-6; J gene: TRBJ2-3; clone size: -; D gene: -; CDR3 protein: CASSLLPDTQYF; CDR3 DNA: TGTGCCAGCAGCTTACTTCCTGATACGCAGTATTTT
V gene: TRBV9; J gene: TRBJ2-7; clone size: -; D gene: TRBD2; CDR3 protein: CASSVAPSGGYEQYF; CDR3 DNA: TGTGCCAGCAGCGTAGCTCCTAGCGGGGGATACGAGCAGTACTTC
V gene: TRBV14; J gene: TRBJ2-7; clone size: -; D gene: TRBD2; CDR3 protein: CASSQEVSGAQYEQYF; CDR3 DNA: TGTGCCAGCAGCCAAGAGGTCAGCGGGGCACAGTACGAGCAGTACTTC
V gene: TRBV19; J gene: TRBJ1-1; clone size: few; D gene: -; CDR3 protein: CASSPQDGTEAFF; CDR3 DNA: TGTGCCAGTAGTCCGCAGGACGGCACTGAAGCTTTCTTT
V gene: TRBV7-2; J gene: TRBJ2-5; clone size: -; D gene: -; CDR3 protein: CASSLVLGAGETQYF; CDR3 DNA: TGTGCCAGCAGCTTAGTGCTGGGGGCAGGAGAGACCCAGTACTTC
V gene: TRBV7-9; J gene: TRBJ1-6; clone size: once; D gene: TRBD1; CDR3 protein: CASSPGQGYNSPLHF; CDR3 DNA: TGTGCCAGCAGCCCAGGACAGGGGTATAATTCACCCCTCCACTTT
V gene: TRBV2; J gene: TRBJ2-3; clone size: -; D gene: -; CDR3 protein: CASSEGLPTDTQYF; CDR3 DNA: TGTGCCAGCAGTGAAGGGCTTCCCACAGATACGCAGTATTTT
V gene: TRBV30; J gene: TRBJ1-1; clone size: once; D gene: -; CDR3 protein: CAWNGAFF; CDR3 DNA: TGTGCCTGGAACGGAGCTTTCTTT
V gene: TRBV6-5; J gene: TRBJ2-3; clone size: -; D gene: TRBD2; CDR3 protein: CASSLTGRGGTDTQYF; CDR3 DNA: TGTGCCAGCAGTTTAACAGGGCGGGGGGGCACAGATACGCAGTATTTT
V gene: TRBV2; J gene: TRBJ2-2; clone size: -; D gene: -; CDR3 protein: CASSEKGITSGELFF; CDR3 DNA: TGTGCCAGCAGTGAAAAGGGTATAACATCCGGGGAGCTGTTTTTT
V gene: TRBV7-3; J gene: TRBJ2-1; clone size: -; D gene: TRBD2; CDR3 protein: CASSLALAGENEQFF; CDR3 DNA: TGTGCCAGCAGCTTAGCTCTAGCGGGGGAAAATGAGCAGTTCTTC
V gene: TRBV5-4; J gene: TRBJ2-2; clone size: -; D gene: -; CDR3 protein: CASSLQGRAGELFF; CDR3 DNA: TGTGCCAGCAGCTTACAGGGAAGGGCCGGGGAGCTGTTTTTT
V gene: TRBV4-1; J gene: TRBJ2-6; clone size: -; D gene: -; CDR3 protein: CASTFTGALSGANVLTF; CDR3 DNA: TGCGCCAGCACTTTCACCGGGGCGCTCTCTGGGGCCAACGTCCTGACTTTC
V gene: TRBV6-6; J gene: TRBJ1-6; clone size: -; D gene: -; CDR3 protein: CASSRLTGLYNSPLHF; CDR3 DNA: TGTGCCAGCAGTCGATTGACAGGACTCTATAATTCACCCCTCCACTTT
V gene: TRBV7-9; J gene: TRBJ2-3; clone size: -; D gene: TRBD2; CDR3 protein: CASSSPSGGALSTDTQYF; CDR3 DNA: TGTGCCAGCAGCTCCCCTAGCGGGGGGGCCTTGAGCACAGATACGCAGTATTTT
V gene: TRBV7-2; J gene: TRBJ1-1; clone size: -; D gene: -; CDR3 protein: CASSLLRANTEAFF; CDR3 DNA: TGTGCCAGCAGCCTCCTCCGGGCGAACACTGAAGCTTTCTTT
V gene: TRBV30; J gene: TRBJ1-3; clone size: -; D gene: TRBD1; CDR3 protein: CAYGTAQASSGNTIYF; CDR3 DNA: TGTGCCTACGGGACAGCCCAAGCGAGCTCTGGAAACACCATATATTTT
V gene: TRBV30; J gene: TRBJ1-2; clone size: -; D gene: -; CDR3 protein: CAWSVLWGDYGYTF; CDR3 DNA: TGTGCCTGGAGTGTATTGTGGGGGGACTATGGCTACACCTTC
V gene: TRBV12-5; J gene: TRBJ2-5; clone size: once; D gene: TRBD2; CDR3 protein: CASGFSSGVQTQYF; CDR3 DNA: TGTGCTAGTGGTTTTTCGAGCGGGGTACAGACCCAGTACTTC
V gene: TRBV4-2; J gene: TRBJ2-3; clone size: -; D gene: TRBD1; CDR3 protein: CASSQGRGTGDSTDTQYF; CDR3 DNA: TGTGCCAGCAGCCAAGGACGGGGAACAGGGGACAGCACAGATACGCAGTATTTT
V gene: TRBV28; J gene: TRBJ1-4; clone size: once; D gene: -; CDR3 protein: CASSLNEKLFF; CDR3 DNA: TGTGCCAGCAGTTTAAACGAAAAACTGTTTTTT
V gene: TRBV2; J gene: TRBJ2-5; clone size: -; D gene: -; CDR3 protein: CASSDDFQETQYF; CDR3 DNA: TGTGCCAGCAGTGACGATTTCCAAGAGACCCAGTACTTC
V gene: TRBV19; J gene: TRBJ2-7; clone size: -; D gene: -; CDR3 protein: CSRRQYEQYF; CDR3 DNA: TGTTCTCGGCGACAGTACGAGCAGTACTTC
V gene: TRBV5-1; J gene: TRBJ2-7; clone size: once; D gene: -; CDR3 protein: CASSLTAGSREQYF; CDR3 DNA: TGCGCCAGCAGCTTGACGGCAGGTTCTCGCGAGCAGTACTTC
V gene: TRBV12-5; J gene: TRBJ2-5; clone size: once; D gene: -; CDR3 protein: CASGLVRGDPGTQYF; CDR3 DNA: TGTGCTAGTGGTTTGGTAAGGGGGGACCCGGGGACCCAGTACTTC
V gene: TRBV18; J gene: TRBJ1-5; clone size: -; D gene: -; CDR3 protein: CASSQGSGGNQPQHF; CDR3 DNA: TGTGCCAGCTCACAGGGATCCGGAGGCAATCAGCCCCAGCATTTT
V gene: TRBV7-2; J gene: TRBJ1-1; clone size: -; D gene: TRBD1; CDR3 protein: CASSRDRDTEAFF; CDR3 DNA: TGTGCCAGCAGCCGGGACAGGGACACTGAAGCTTTCTTT
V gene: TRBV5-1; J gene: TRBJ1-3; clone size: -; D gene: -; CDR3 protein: CASSLVGASGNTIYF; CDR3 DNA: TGCGCCAGCAGCTTGGTAGGGGCCTCTGGAAACACCATATATTTT
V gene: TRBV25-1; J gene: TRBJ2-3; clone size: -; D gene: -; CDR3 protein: CASSGGGGGASTDTQYF; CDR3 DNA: TGTGCCAGCAGTGGAGGGGGCGGAGGGGCGTCCACAGATACGCAGTATTTT
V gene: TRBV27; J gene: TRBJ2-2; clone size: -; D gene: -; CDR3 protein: CASSGGIGELFF; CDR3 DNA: TGTGCCAGCAGTGGGGGGATCGGGGAGCTGTTTTTT
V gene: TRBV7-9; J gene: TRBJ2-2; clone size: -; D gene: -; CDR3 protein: CASSLRGDTGELFF; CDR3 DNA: TGTGCCAGCAGCTTACGGGGAGACACCGGGGAGCTGTTTTTT